These 21 T cell receptor beta chains originate from one sample sequenced in a study of blood T cell repertoires in COVID-19. The method was immunoSEQ multiplex PCR; TCRdb's version includes in-frame clones alone and lacks a portion of them. There are 250,000 to 300,000 clones in the sample; around 85% occur only once, and about 5.1% lies in the top ten. Sequenced material: peripheral blood. The receptors shown here come from a man in his forties or fifties with active or convalescent COVID-19.

This clone was detected only a few times. This sequence joins TRBV5-1 and TRBJ1-6, with D tentatively TRBD1 (6 bases). V was pared by 0 bases and J by 10 bases, with 17 bases between. The CDR3 contains 16 residues. In germline, CDR1 is SGHRS, CDR2 YFSETQ. The CDR3 loop is CASSLAPPGAQSPLHF. The DNA for the CDR3 is TGCGCCAGCAGCTTGGCCCCCCCAGGGGCACAGTCACCCCTCCACTTT. The full variable domain, in which reference TRBV5-1 and TRBJ1-6 provide the parts outside the CDR3, is KAGVTQTPRYLIKTRGQQVTLSCSPISGHRSVSWYQQTPGQGLQFLFEYFSETQRNKGNFPGRFSGRQFSNSRSEMNVSTLELGDSALYLCASSLAPPGAQSPLHFGNGTRLTVT.

The genes are TRBV18 and TRBJ1-1; no clear D. V was shortened by 4 bases and J by 0 bases, with 12 bases between the two germline ends. The CDR3 sequence is 15 residues long. CDR1 is KGHSH, CDR2 LQKENI, per germline. DNA of the CDR3: TGTGCCAGCTCACGAGGGATTGCCTTGAACACTGAAGCTTTCTTT. It yields the protein CASSRGIALNTEAFF.

This clone was seen more than once but under ten times. V is TRBV19 and J is TRBJ2-3; 13 bases agree with TRBD2. The CDR3 consists of 14 residues. Germline V gene data show CDR1 as LNHDA and CDR2 as SQIVND (reference sequence). J was trimmed by 6 bases and V by 7 bases; bases with no gene match: 4. CDR3 bases: TGTGCCAGTACCTCGACTAGCGGGAGGGATACGCAGTATTTT. Its translation is CASTSTSGRDTQYF.

The V call is TRBV4-1, the J call TRBJ1-2; D is possibly TRBD1 (5 bases). The V gene lost 4 bases and the J gene lost 7 bases, with 16 bases spanning the gap. Germline CDR1 and CDR2: MGHRA and YSYEKL. There are 14 residues in the CDR3. The CDR3 DNA reads TGCGCCAGCAGCCCTCTCGGGGGGAGTGGTGGCTACACCTTC. Protein sequence: CASSPLGGSGGYTF.

This clone occurred a few times. The rearrangement uses TRBV30 and TRBJ1-1; 9 bases are a match to TRBD1. J lost 5 bases, V lost 2 bases, and 9 bases had no gene match. This CDR3 region has 15 residues. From germline, CDR1 is GTSNPN and CDR2 SVGIG (reference sequence). The CDR3 protein is CAWSNPGQGQTEAFF. The CDR3 DNA is TGTGCCTGGAGTAATCCGGGACAGGGTCAAACTGAAGCTTTCTTT.

The V and J genes are TRBV3-1 (or the pseudogene TRBV3-2) and TRBJ2-2, with 9 bases aligning to TRBD2. CDR1 is LGHDT and CDR2 is YNNKEL in the germline V gene (reference sequence). Trimming at V came to 4 bases and at J to 4 bases, leaving 7 bases not matched to a gene. The CDR3 runs 16 residues. The CDR3, as DNA: TGTGCCAGCAGCCCTAATTTTAGCGGGGGCACCGGGGAGCTGTTTTTT. This gives the protein CASSPNFSGGTGELFF.

As concerns this clone: Germline and junction disagree at one end, which may indicate a read error. The V gene is TRBV5-1, the J gene TRBJ1-6; D is uncertain. The germline gives CDR1 SGHRS, CDR2 YFSETQ. CDR3 length: 14 residues. The CDR3 spells CASRRRSSNSPLHF. CDR3 nucleotides: TGCGCCAGCAGGAGGAGGTCCTCTAATTCACCCCTCCACTTT.

This clone has a single count. The V call is TRBV30, the J call TRBJ1-1; TRBD1 is a possible D gene (6 bases). V was shortened by 1 base and J by 4 bases, with 13 bases between the two germline ends. The CDR3 covers 14 residues. The germline V gene encodes CDR1 GTSNPN and CDR2 SVGIG (reference sequence). CDR3 bases: TGTGCCTGGAGTGGGGGGCGCTCCGGCACTGAAGCTTTCTTT. As protein: CAWSGGRSGTEAFF.

The V call is TRBV6-6, the J call TRBJ1-4; D gene ambiguous. CDR1 is MNHNY, CDR2 SVGAGI, per germline (reference sequence). CDR3 length equals 15 residues. Trimming took off 5 bases at V and 8 bases at J, with 18 bases between the two ends. The CDR3 is CASSPSRASGEKLFF. The CDR3 coding sequence is TGTGCCAGCAGTCCCTCAAGGGCCTCGGGGGAAAAACTGTTTTTT.

The chain is built from TRBV7-8 and TRBJ2-7; D is perhaps TRBD1 (5 bases). There are 15 residues in the CDR3. Looked up from germline, CDR1 is SGHVS and CDR2 is FQNEAQ. Trimming stripped 2 bases from V and 5 bases from J, with 16 bases between. In DNA form, the CDR3 reads TGTGCCAGCAGCTTAAGACTTGCCAGGGAAAACGAGCAGTACTTC. It codes for CASSLRLARENEQYF. The whole variable domain, filled in from reference TRBV7-8 and TRBJ2-7, reads GAGVSQSPRYKVAKRGQDVALRCDPISGHVSLFWYQQALGQGPEFLTYFQNEAQLDKSGLPSDRFFAERPEGSVSTLKIQRTQQEDSAVYLCASSLRLARENEQYFGPGTRLTVT.

The chain joins TRBV5-1 to TRBJ1-1, with D possibly being TRBD1 (5 bases). Trimming left V 7 bases short and J 3 bases short, with 19 bases between. The germline V gene has CDR1 SGHRS and CDR2 YFSETQ. The CDR3 spans 15 residues. CDR3 sequence: CASSPGEGRDTEAFF. CDR3 in DNA: TGCGCCAGCTCCCCGGGGGAGGGGAGGGACACTGAAGCTTTCTTT.

This clone was counted between two and nine times. The chain is built from TRBV27 and TRBJ1-1, with a possible D match to TRBD1 (5 bases). CDR3 length: 15 residues. Germline V gene sequence: CDR1 MNHEY, CDR2 SMNVEV (reference sequence). V gave up 5 bases and J gave up 4 bases, with 17 bases separating them. The CDR3 loop reads CASSLGAGVGTEAFF. The CDR3 DNA is TGTGCCAGCAGTCTCGGAGCGGGGGTGGGCACTGAAGCTTTCTTT.

The genes are TRBV5-1 and TRBJ2-6; D unresolved. Germline loops: CDR1 SGHRS, CDR2 YFSETQ. Trimming took 0 bases from V and 1 from J, leaving 20 bases between them. The CDR3 totals 20 residues. Written as DNA, the CDR3 is TGCGCCAGCAGCTTGGGGTTTCCGCCCGAGTCACTTTCTGGGGCCAACGTCCTGACTTTC. It yields the protein CASSLGFPPESLSGANVLTF.

The genes are TRBV10-3 and TRBJ2-2, with a weak D call TRBD2 (6 bases). Germline CDR1 and CDR2: ENHRY and SYGVKD. The CDR3 runs to 13 residues. Trimming cost V 7 bases and J 4 bases, with 10 bases left between them. The CDR3 spells CAITGGGTGELFF. CDR3 sequence (DNA): TGTGCCATCACCGGGGGTGGCACCGGGGAGCTGTTTTTT.

A word on this clone: An end of the junction does not agree with germline; a read error may underlie this. The rearrangement uses TRBV6-2 or TRBV6-3 and TRBJ1-1, with D perhaps TRBD1 (5 bases). CDR3 length equals 16 residues. CDR1 and CDR2 from the germline V gene are MNHEY and SVGEGT. The CDR3 sequence is CANSYSGGRINTEAFF. DNA of the CDR3: TGTGCCAACAGTTACTCGGGGGGACGGATTAACACTGAAGCTTTCTTT.

The rearrangement links TRBV7-8 to TRBJ2-3; weak D call: TRBD2 (6 bases). V lost 5 bases, J lost 0 bases, and 12 bases lay in between. The CDR3 has 15 amino acids. In germline, CDR1 is SGHVS, CDR2 FQNEAQ. This CDR3 reads CASSRSGTSTDTQYF. In nucleotides, the CDR3 is TGTGCCAGCAGCCGCAGTGGGACTAGCACAGATACGCAGTATTTT.

The chain uses TRBV6-6 and TRBJ1-1; perhaps TRBD1 as D (5 bases). Germline CDR1 MNHNY, CDR2 SVGAGI (reference sequence). The V gene lost 4 bases and the J gene lost 4 bases, with 10 bases spanning the gap. The CDR3 is 13 residues long. The CDR3 coding sequence is TGTGCCAGCAGTTTCGACAGCCTCACTGAAGCTTTCTTT. Translating gives CASSFDSLTEAFF.

The chain has TRBV28 and TRBJ2-3, with TRBD2 matching 11 bases. Trimming at V came to 3 bases and at J to 5 bases, leaving 7 bases not matched to a gene. Germline V lookup: CDR1 MDHEN, CDR2 SYDVKM. CDR3 length equals 16 residues. CDR3 DNA sequence: TGTGCCAGCAGTTTGGCTGTCCTAGCGGGAGGAGATACGCAGTATTTT. Residues: CASSLAVLAGGDTQYF.

V gene TRBV7-9 combines with J gene TRBJ2-6, with D unresolved. Trimming stripped 1 base from V and 4 bases from J, with 11 bases between. Germline-derived CDR1 and CDR2 are SEHNR and FQNEAQ (reference sequence). The CDR3 has 16 amino acids. Here the CDR3 reads CASSLGQRSGANVLTF. The CDR3 coding sequence is TGTGCCAGCAGCTTAGGGCAACGATCGGGGGCCAACGTCCTGACTTTC.

This clone showed up just a few times. V and J are TRBV5-1 and TRBJ1-2; 7 positions match TRBD1. Losses at the gene ends were 5 bases for V and 6 bases for J; bases not matched to a gene: 10. The germline gives CDR1 SGHRS, CDR2 YFSETQ. There are 14 residues in the CDR3. The CDR3 nucleotides read TGCGCCAGCAGGTCAGAACAGGGGTTTCATGGCTACACCTTC. This gives the protein CASRSEQGFHGYTF.

The chain recombines TRBV19 with TRBJ2-2; D is ambiguous. This CDR3 region has 16 residues. Germline values: CDR1 LNHDA, CDR2 SQIVND (reference sequence). V was pared by 6 bases and J by 1 base, with 15 bases between. CDR3 loop: CASSRFGSLNTGELFF. CDR3 sequence (DNA): TGTGCCAGTAGCCGCTTCGGGTCCCTGAACACCGGGGAGCTGTTTTTT. Complete variable domain (other parts from reference TRBV19 and TRBJ2-2): DGGITQSPKYLFRKEGQNVTLSCEQNLNHDAMYWYRQDPGQGLRLIYYSQIVNDFQKGDIAEGYSVSREKKESFPLTVTSAQKNPTAFYLCASSRFGSLNTGELFFGEGSRLTVL.